What follows describes a single TCR beta chain. Its antigen is currently unknown. The data are from a study of shared clonotypes between healthy human individuals. The study, taken as a whole, reports: Sampling involved blood alone; tissue repertoires likely differ.

For every subset, genomic DNA was evenly distributed across several immunoSEQ plates. Some clones are missing from TCRdb's copy, which holds only in-frame ones; the method was immunoSEQ multiplex PCR. The profile covers around 640,000 clones, with 90% to 97% appearing a single time and roughly 0.1% taken by the ten largest. V lost 2 bases to trimming and J lost 7 bases, with 9 bases between them. The CDR3 runs 12 residues. Germline-derived CDR1 and CDR2 are MNHEY and SMNVEV (reference sequence). CD8 cells classed as naive were CD45RO-negative and positively selected for CCR7, excluding terminally differentiated effector memory CD45RA+ cells.

The J gene is TRBJ2-7, the V gene TRBV27; D may be TRBD2 (6 bases). Input material: naive CD8+ T cells sorted from blood. This TCR came from a woman between 25 and 40 years old in good health. The CDR3 bases are TGTGCCAGCAGTTTACGACGGGAGGAGCAGTACTTC. Translated, it gives CASSLRREEQYF.